A selection of T cell receptor beta chains follows, all from one sample in a study of Tregs in tolerant kidney transplant recipients. Some clones are missing from TCRdb's copy, which holds only in-frame ones; the method was immunoSEQ multiplex PCR. The data show 55,000 to 75,000 clones, about 90% seen once. The specimen was CD4+ T cells from blood (PBMCs), collected 6 months after the transplant. The receptors were gathered from a human patient who received a combined kidney and bone marrow transplant. Some T cells may be graft donor cells. Each CDR3 is given with its conserved first and last residue. Each record gives: V gene, J gene, CDR3 protein.

v_call: TRBV5-1; j_call: TRBJ2-7; cdr3_aa: CASSLGRLSVDHEQYF
v_call: TRBV29-1; j_call: TRBJ2-6; cdr3_aa: CSARSSGANVLTF
v_call: TRBV6-1; j_call: TRBJ2-7; cdr3_aa: CASSGGQAPTVDEQYF
v_call: TRBV18; j_call: TRBJ1-3; cdr3_aa: CASSPGLHSGNTIYF
v_call: TRBV2; j_call: TRBJ2-7; cdr3_aa: CASSDRTSGYYEQYF
v_call: TRBV6-4; j_call: TRBJ2-1; cdr3_aa: CASSETGGPYNEQFF
v_call: TRBV5-5; j_call: TRBJ1-3; cdr3_aa: CASSPGGGNTIYF
v_call: TRBV6-5; j_call: TRBJ2-1; cdr3_aa: CASRRHSYNEQFF
v_call: TRBV4-1; j_call: .; cdr3_aa: CASSQGGTSGYEQYF
v_call: TRBV7-5; j_call: TRBJ1-3; cdr3_aa: CVRSLLGGSSGNTIYF
v_call: TRBV15; j_call: TRBJ2-7; cdr3_aa: CATSRGSAHYEQYF
v_call: TRBV10-3; j_call: TRBJ1-1; cdr3_aa: CAIKLEPGTEAFF
v_call: TRBV19; j_call: .; cdr3_aa: CASSPGQRYEQYF
v_call: TRBV4-3; j_call: TRBJ2-3; cdr3_aa: CASSLKGLAGARIHSDTQYF
v_call: TRBV7-3; j_call: TRBJ2-1; cdr3_aa: CASSPSSGWNEQFF
v_call: TRBV5-8; j_call: TRBJ1-5; cdr3_aa: CASTVNRNQPQHF
v_call: TRBV5-1; j_call: TRBJ2-7; cdr3_aa: CASSFQGSSSYEQYF
v_call: TRBV27; j_call: TRBJ2-6; cdr3_aa: CASRRGANVLTF
v_call: TRBV7-2; j_call: TRBJ1-2; cdr3_aa: CASSQVYGYTF
v_call: TRBV9; j_call: TRBJ1-2; cdr3_aa: CASSLLQGPGVYGYTF